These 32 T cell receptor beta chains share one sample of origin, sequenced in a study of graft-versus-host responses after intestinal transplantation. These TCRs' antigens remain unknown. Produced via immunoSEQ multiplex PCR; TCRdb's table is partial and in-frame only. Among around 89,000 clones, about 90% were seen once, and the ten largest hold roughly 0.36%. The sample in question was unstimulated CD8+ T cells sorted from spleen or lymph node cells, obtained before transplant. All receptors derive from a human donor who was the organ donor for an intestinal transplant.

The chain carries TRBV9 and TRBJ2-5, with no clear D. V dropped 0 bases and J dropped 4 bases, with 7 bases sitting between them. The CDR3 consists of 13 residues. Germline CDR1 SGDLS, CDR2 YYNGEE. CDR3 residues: CASSVGSRETQYF. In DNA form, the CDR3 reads TGTGCCAGCAGCGTAGGTAGTAGAGAGACCCAGTACTTC.

For the CDR3, the DNA is TGCGCCTCCCAAGCGGGGACGCGGGTTGAGCGGAAGTACTTC. This gives the protein CASQAGTRVERKYF. V is TRBV5-1 and J is TRBJ2-7; 7 positions match TRBD2. The length of the CDR3 is 14 residues. Germline-derived CDR1 and CDR2 are SGHRS and YFSETQ. Trimming cost V 10 bases and J 11 bases; bases outside gene matches: 21.

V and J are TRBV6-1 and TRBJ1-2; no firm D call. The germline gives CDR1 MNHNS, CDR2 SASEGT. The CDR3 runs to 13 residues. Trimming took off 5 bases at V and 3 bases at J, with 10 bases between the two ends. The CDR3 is CASSIGGYYGYTF. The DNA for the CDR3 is TGTGCCAGCAGTATCGGAGGCTACTATGGCTACACCTTC.

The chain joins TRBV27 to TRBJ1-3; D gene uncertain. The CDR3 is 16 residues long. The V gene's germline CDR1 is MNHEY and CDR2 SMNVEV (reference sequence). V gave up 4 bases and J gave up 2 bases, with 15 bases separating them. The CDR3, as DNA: TGTGCCAGCAGTTCACTACCTGACGGGACTGGAAACACCATATATTTT. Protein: CASSSLPDGTGNTIYF.

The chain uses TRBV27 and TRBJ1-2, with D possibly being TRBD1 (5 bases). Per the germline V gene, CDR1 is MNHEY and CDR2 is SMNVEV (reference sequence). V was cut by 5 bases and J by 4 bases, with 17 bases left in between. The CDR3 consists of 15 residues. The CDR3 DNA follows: TGTGCCAGCAGTGTTGGGGCCCAGTCGATCTATGGCTACACCTTC. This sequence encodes CASSVGAQSIYGYTF.

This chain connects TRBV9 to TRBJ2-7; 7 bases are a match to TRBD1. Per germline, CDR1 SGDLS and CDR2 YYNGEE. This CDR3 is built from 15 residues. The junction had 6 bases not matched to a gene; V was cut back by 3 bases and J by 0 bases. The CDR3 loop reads CASSAAGGISYEQYF. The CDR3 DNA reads TGTGCCAGCAGCGCCGCAGGGGGTATCTCCTACGAGCAGTACTTC.

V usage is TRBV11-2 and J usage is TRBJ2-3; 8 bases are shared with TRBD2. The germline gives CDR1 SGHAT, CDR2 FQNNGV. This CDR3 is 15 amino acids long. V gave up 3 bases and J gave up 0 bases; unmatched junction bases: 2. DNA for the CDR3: TGTGCCAGCAGCTTTCAGCGGGGGAGCACAGATACGCAGTATTTT. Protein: CASSFQRGSTDTQYF.

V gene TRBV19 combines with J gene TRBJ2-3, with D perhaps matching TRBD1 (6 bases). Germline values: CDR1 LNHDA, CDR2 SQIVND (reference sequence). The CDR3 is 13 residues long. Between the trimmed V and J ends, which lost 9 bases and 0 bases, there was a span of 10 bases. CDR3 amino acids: CASKTGSTDTQYF. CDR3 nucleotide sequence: TGTGCCAGCAAGACAGGTAGCACAGATACGCAGTATTTT.

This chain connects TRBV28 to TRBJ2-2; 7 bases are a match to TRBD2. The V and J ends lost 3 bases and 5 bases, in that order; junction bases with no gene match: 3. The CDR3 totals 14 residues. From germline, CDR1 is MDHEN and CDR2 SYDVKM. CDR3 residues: CASSLVGGTGELFF. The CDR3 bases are TGTGCCAGCAGTTTGGTCGGGGGGACCGGGGAGCTGTTTTTT.

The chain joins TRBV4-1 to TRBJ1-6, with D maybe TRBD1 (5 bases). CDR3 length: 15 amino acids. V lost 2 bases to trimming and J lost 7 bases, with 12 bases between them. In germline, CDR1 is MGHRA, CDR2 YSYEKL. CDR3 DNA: TGCGCCAGCAGCCAATCACAGGATCCCAATTCACCCCTCCACTTT. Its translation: CASSQSQDPNSPLHF.

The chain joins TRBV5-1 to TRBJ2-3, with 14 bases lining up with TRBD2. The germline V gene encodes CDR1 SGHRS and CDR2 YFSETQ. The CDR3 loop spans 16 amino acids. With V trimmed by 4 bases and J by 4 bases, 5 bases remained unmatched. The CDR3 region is CASSLTSGGAPDTQYF. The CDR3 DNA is TGCGCCAGCAGCCTGACTAGCGGGGGGGCCCCAGATACGCAGTATTTT. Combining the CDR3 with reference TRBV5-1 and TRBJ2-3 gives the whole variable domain KAGVTQTPRYLIKTRGQQVTLSCSPISGHRSVSWYQQTPGQGLQFLFEYFSETQRNKGNFPGRFSGRQFSNSRSEMNVSTLELGDSALYLCASSLTSGGAPDTQYFGPGTRLTVL.

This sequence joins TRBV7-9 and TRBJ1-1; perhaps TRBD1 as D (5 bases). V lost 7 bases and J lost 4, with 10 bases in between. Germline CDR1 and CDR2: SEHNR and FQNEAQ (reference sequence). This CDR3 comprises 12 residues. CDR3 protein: CASNQGRTEAFF. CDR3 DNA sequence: TGTGCCAGCAACCAGGGTCGCACTGAAGCTTTCTTT.

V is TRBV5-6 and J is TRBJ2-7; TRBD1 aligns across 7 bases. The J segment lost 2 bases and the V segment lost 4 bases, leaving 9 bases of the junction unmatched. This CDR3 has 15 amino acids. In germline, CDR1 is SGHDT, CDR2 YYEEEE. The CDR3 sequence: CASSPPRQGTYEQYF. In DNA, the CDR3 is TGTGCCAGCAGCCCGCCGAGACAGGGAACCTACGAGCAGTACTTC.

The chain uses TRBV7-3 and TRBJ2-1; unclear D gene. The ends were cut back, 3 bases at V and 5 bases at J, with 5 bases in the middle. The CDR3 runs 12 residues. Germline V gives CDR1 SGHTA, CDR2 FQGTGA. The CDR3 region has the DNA TGTGCCAGCAGCTTCCTAAACAATGAGCAGTTCTTC. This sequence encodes CASSFLNNEQFF.

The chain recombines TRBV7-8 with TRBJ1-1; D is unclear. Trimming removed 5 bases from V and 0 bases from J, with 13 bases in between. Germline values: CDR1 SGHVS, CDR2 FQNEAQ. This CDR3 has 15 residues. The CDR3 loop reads CASSPSTVMNTEAFF. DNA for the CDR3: TGTGCCAGCAGCCCCAGCACAGTCATGAACACTGAAGCTTTCTTT.

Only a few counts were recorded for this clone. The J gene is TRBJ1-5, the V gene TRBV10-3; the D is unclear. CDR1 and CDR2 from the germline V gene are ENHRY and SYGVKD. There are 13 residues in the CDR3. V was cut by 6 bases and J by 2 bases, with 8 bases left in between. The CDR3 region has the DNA TGTGCCATCAGCACGAGGGGCAATCAGCCCCAGCATTTT. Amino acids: CAISTRGNQPQHF.

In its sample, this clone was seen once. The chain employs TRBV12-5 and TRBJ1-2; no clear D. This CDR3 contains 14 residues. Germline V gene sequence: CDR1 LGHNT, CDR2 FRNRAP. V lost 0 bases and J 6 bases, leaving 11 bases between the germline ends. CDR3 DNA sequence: TGTGCTAGTGGTTTGGTAGCGGGGTGGAATGGCTACACCTTC. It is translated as CASGLVAGWNGYTF. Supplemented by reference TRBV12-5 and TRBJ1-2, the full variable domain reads DARVTQTPRHKVTEMGQEVTMRCQPILGHNTVFWYRQTMMQGLELLAYFRNRAPLDDSGMPKDRFSAEMPDATLATLKIQPSEPRDSAVYFCASGLVAGWNGYTFGSGTRLTVV.

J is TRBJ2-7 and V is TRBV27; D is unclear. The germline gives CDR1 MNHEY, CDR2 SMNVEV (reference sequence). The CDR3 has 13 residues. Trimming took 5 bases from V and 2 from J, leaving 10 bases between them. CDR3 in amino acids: CASSPGWPYEQYF. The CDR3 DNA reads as TGTGCCAGCAGTCCGGGTTGGCCCTACGAGCAGTACTTC.

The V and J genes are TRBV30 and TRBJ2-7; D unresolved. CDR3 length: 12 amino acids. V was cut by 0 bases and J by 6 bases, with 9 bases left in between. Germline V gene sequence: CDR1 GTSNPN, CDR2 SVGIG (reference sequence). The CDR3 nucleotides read TGTGCCTGGAGTGTAACTTGGGCCGAGCAGTACTTC. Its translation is CAWSVTWAEQYF.

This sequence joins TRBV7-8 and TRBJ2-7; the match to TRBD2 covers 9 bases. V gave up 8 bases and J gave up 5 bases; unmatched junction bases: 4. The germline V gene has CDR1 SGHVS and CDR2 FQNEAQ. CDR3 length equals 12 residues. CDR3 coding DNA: TGTGCCAGCTCAGCGGGGGGCCACGAGCAGTACTTC. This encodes CASSAGGHEQYF. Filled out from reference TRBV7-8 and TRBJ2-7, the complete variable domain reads GAGVSQSPRYKVAKRGQDVALRCDPISGHVSLFWYQQALGQGPEFLTYFQNEAQLDKSGLPSDRFFAERPEGSVSTLKIQRTQQEDSAVYLCASSAGGHEQYFGPGTRLTVT.

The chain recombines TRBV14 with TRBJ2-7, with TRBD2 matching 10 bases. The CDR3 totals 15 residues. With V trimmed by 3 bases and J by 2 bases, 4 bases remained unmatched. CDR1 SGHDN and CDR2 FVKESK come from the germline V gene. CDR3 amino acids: CASSQGSGGAYEQYF. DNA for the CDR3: TGTGCCAGCAGCCAGGGAAGCGGGGGGGCCTACGAGCAGTACTTC.

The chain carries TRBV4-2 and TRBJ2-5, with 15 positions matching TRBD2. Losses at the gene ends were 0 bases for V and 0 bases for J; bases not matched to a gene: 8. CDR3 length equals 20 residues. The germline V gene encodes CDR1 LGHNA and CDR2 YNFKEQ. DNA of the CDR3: TGTGCCAGCAGCCAAGATCCCGGACTAGCGGGGGGGCAGTACCAAGAGACCCAGTACTTC. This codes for CASSQDPGLAGGQYQETQYF.

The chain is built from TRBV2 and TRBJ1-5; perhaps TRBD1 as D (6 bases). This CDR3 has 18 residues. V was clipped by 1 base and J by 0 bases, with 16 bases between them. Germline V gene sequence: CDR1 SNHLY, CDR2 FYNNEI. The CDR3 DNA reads TGTGCCAGCAGTGAAGGGGGGCTGGCGGACAATAGCAATCAGCCCCAGCATTTT. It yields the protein CASSEGGLADNSNQPQHF.

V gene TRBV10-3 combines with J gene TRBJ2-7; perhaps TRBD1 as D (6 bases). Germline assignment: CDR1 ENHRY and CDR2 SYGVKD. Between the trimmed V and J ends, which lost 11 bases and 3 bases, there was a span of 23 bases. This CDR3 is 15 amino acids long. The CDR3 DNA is TGTGCCGTGGAGGCAACCGGGACACAGAGCTACGAGCAGTACTTC. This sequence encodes CAVEATGTQSYEQYF.

This CDR3 reads CASSQVGSWNTGELFF. The CDR3 DNA reads as TGTGCCAGCAGCCAAGTGGGCAGCTGGAACACCGGGGAGCTGTTTTTT. V is TRBV14 and J is TRBJ2-2; D is unresolved. Trimming removed 1 base at V and 1 base at J, with 10 bases between. Germline V gives CDR1 SGHDN, CDR2 FVKESK. The CDR3 runs to 16 residues.

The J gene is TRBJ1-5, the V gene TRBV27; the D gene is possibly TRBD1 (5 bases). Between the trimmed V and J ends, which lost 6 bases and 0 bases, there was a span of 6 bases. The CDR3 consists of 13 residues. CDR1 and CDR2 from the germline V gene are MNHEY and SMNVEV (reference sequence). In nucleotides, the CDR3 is TGTGCCAGCAGGGGGGGTAGCAATCAGCCCCAGCATTTT. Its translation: CASRGGSNQPQHF.

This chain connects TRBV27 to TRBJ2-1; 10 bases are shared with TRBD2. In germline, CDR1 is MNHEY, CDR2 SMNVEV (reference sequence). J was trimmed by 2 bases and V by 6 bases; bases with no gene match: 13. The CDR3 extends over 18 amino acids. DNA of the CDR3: TGTGCCAGCAGAGTTAGCGGGGGGCCACCATCCGCCTACAATGAGCAGTTCTTC. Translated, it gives CASRVSGGPPSAYNEQFF.

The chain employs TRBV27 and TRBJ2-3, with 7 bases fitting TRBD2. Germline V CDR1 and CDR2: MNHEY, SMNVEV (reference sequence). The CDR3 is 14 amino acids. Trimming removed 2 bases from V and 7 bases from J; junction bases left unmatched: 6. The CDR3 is CASSLASGTNTQYF. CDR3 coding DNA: TGTGCCAGCAGTTTAGCTAGCGGTACCAATACGCAGTATTTT.

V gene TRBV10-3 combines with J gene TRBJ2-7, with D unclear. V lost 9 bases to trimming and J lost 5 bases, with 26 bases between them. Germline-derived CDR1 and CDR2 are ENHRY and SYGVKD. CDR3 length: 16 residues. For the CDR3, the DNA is TGTGCCATTCGCCCGACTCAAGATGACCTCCAGAACGAGCAGTACTTC. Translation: CAIRPTQDDLQNEQYF.

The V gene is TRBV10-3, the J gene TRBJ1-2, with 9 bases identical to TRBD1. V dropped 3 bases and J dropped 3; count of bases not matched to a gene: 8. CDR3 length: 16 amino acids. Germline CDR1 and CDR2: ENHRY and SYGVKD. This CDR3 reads CAISDRGQGRYYGYTF. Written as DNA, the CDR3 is TGTGCCATCAGTGACAGAGGACAGGGGCGATACTATGGCTACACCTTC.

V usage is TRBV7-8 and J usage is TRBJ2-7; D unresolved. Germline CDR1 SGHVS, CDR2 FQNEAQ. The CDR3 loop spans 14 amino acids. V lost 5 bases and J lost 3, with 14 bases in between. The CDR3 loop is CASSEYSSDYEQYF. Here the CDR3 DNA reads TGTGCCAGCAGCGAATATTCGAGCGACTACGAGCAGTACTTC.

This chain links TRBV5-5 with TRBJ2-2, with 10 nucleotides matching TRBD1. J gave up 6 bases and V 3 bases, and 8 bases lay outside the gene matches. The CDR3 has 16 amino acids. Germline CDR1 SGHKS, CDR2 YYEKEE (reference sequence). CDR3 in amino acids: CASSYGPGQGSGELFF. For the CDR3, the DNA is TGTGCCAGCAGCTACGGTCCGGGACAGGGGTCCGGGGAGCTGTTTTTT.